The entry below describes one TCR beta chain. Its antigen is undetermined. The sample belongs to a study of OX40 agonist ivuxolimab in advanced cancers. Overall study findings and caveats: In the 0.1-3.0 mg/kg groups, partial responders showed among the lowest expansion.

Exclusion of a patient followed from autoimmune disease history or systemic immunosuppression. The repertoire was sequenced with immunoSEQ multiplex PCR; TCRdb's copy has only in-frame clones and lacks some. The profile shows about 76,000 clones, approximately 80% of them singletons. This receptor was obtained from an adult with an advanced solid tumor such as melanoma, head and neck, liver or kidney cancer. The material sequenced was CD4+ or CD8+ T cells sorted from blood, taken in a trial of the OX40 agonist ivuxolimab.

The CDR3 loop is CASSPQGANTDTQYF. As DNA, the CDR3 is TGTGCCAGCAGTCCACAGGGGGCTAACACAGATACGCAGTATTTT. This rearrangement joins TRBV2 to TRBJ2-3; 9 bases are a match to TRBD1. Trimming at V came to 5 bases and at J to 2 bases, leaving 5 bases not matched to a gene. This CDR3 comprises 15 residues. Germline V gives CDR1 SNHLY, CDR2 FYNNEI.